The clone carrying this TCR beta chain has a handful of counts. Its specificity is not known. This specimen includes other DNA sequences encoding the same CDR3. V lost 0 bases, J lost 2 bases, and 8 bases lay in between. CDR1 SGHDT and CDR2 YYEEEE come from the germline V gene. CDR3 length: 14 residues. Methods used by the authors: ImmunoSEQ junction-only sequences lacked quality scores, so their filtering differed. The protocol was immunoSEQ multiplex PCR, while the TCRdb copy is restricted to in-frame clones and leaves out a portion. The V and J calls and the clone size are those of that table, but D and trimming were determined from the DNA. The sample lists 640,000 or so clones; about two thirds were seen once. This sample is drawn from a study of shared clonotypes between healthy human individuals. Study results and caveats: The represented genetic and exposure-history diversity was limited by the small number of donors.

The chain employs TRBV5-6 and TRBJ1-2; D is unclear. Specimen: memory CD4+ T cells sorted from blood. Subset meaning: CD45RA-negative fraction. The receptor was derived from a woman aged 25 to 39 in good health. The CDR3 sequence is CASSLGWENYGYTF. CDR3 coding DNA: TGTGCCAGCAGCTTGGGGTGGGAAAACTATGGCTACACCTTC.